The 4 T cell receptor beta chains below were found in one sample sequenced in a study of T cell clonotyping in hematopoietic cell transplantation. Here immunoSEQ multiplex PCR was the method, and the copy in TCRdb shows in-frame clones only, minus some. Altogether roughly 13,000 clones are present, around 62% being singletons, with the ten largest covering more than 9%. Sequencing was performed on PBMCs. The receptor set was obtained from a human donor who either received an allogeneic hematopoietic cell transplant for a myeloid malignancy or was a related donor (not recorded which). Some clones in this sample may be carry-over from other donors' samples.

The chain uses TRBV5-4 and TRBJ1-2; D gene ambiguous. CDR1 and CDR2 (germline): SGHNT, YYREEE (reference sequence). V gave up 7 bases and J gave up 0 bases, with 10 bases separating them. This CDR3 spans 13 amino acids. The chain's CDR3 is CASRGTANYGYTF. CDR3 nucleotide sequence: TGTGCCAGCCGGGGAACCGCTAACTATGGCTACACCTTC.

This sequence joins TRBV7-9 and TRBJ1-1; D remains unclear. Trimming pared 7 bases from V and 1 base from J, leaving 7 bases between. The CDR3 has 12 residues. The germline CDR1 and CDR2 sequences are SEHNR and FQNEAQ (reference sequence). In DNA, the CDR3 is TGTGCCAGCACTCCAGGGAACACTGAAGCTTTCTTT. As protein: CASTPGNTEAFF.

This chain links TRBV30 with TRBJ2-3, with D possibly TRBD1 on 6 matching bases. The CDR3 covers 15 residues. Germline-derived CDR1 and CDR2 are GTSNPN and SVGIG (reference sequence). V was trimmed by 0 bases and J by 0 bases, leaving 10 bases between them. The CDR3 DNA sequence: TGTGCCTGGAGTGTAGGGACATCTAGCACAGATACGCAGTATTTT. Protein sequence: CAWSVGTSSTDTQYF.

The chain is built from TRBV6-6 and TRBJ2-7; 7 positions agree with TRBD2. Per germline, CDR1 MNHNY and CDR2 SVGAGI (reference sequence). The CDR3 totals 14 residues. Germline trimming cut 5 bases from V and 0 bases from J; bases unmatched to any gene: 4. The CDR3 DNA sequence: TGTGCCAGCAGTCCTAGCGGACGCTCCTACGAGCAGTACTTC. Protein sequence: CASSPSGRSYEQYF.